This T cell receptor (beta chain) was sequenced for a study of blood T cells in healthy people across ages. This clonotype was counted a few times. The CDR3 covers 15 residues. V lost 3 bases and J lost 2, with 13 bases in between. Primed by a sample-barcoded 5' primer and a J-beta primer mix, a second PCR proceeded for about 7 to 11 cycles. In TCRdb, the 5' RACE reads were re-called with MiXCR into one record per CDR3 protein. This table has about 670,000 distinct CDR3 sequences, over 40% appearing once. Sequencing was carried out using blood. The chain couples TRBV12-3 or TRBV12-4 to TRBJ2-5, with D possibly TRBD2 on 6 matching bases. This clonotype was sampled from an elderly man in good health. CDR3 in amino acids: CASSFGRTTQETQYF. CDR3 bases: TGTGCCAGCAGTTTTGGGAGGACGACGCAAGAGACCCAGTACTTC.